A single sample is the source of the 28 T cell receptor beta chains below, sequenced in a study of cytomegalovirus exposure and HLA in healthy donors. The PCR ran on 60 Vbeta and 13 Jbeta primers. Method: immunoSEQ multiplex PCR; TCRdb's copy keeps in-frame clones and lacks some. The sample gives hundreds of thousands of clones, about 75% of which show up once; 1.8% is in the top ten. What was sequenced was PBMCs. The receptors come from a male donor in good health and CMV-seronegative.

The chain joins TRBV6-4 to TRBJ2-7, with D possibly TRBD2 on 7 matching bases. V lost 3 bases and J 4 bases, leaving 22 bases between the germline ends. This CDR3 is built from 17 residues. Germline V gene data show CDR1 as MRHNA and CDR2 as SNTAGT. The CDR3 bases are TGTGCCAGCAGTGAACTGACGGGGGGCTGTAGTAAGTACGAGCAGTACTTC. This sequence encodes CASSELTGGCSKYEQYF.

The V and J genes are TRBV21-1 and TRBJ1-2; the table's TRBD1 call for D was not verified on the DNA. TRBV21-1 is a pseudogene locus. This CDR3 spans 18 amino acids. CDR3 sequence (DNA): TGTGCCAGCAGCAAGGGGGACAGGGGGGCGGAGAAGTTCTATGGCTACACCTTC. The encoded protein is CASSKGDRGAEKFYGYTF.

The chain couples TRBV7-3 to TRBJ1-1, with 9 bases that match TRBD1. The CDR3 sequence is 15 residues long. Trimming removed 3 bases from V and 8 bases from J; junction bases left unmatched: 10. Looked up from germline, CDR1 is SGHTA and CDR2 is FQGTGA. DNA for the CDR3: TGTGCCAGCAGCTTGGGCGGAAGGACAGGGGAGGAAGCTTTCTTT. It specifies CASSLGGRTGEEAFF.

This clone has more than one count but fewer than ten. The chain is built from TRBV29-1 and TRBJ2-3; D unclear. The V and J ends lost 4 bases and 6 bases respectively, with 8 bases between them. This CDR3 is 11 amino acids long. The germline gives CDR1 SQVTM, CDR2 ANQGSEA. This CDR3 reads CSVALVDTQYF. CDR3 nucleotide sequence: TGCAGCGTTGCTTTAGTGGATACGCAGTATTTT.

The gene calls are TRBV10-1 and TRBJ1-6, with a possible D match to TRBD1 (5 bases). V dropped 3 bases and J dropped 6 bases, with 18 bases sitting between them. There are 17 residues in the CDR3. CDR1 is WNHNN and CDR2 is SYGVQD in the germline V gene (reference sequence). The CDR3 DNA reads TGCGCCAGCAGTGATAGGGGCAGGCCCCTTTTTAATTCACCCCTCCACTTT. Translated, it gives CASSDRGRPLFNSPLHF.

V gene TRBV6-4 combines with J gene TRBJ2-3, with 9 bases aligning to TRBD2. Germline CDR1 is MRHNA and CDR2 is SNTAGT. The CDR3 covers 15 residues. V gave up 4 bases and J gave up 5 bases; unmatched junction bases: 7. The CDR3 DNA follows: TGTGCCAGCAGTGTTCGCGGGGGGGCGGTAGATACGCAGTATTTT. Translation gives CASSVRGGAVDTQYF.

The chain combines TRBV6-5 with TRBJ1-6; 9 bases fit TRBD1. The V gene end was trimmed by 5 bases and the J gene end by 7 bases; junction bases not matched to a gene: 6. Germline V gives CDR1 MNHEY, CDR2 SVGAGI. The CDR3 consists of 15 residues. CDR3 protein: CASSPGTGLNSPLHF. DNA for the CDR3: TGTGCCAGCAGTCCCGGGACAGGGTTAAATTCACCCCTCCACTTT.

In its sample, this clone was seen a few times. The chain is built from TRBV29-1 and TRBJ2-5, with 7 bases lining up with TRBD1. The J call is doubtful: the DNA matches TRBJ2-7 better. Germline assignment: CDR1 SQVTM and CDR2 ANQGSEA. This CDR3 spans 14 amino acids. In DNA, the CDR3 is TGCAGCGCCCGACCGGACAGGAGCTCCTACGAGCAGTACTTC. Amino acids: CSARPDRSSYEQYF.

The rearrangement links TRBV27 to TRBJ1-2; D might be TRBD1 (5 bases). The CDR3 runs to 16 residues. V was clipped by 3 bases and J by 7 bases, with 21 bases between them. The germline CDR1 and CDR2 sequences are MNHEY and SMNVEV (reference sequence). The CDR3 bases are TGTGCCAGCAGTTTTTTAAGTGGACCCTTCACAGGTGGCTACACCTTC. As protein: CASSFLSGPFTGGYTF.

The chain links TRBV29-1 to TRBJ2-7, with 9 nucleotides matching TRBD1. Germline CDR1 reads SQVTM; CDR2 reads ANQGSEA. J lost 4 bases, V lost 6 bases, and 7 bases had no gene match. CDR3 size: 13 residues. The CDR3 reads CSVPGTGTYEQYF. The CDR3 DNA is TGCAGCGTCCCCGGGACAGGGACGTACGAGCAGTACTTC.

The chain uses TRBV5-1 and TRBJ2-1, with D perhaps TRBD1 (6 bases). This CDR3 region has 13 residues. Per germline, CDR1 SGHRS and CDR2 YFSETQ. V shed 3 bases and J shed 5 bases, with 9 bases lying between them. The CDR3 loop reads CASSSGQNNEQFF. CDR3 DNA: TGCGCCAGCAGCTCCGGACAGAACAATGAGCAGTTCTTC.

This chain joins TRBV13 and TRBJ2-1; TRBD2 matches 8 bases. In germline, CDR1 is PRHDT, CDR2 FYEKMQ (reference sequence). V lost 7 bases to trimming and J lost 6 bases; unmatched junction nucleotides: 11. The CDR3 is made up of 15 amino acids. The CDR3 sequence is CASTLERGNINEQFF. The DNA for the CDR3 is TGTGCCAGCACCCTCGAGCGGGGGAACATCAATGAGCAGTTCTTC.

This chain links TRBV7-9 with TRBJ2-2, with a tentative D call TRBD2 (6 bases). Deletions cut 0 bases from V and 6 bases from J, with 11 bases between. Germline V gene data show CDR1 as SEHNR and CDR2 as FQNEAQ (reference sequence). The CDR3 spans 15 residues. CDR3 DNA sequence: TGTGCCAGCAGCTTAGCCCCATGGGGGGCCGGGGAGCTGTTTTTT. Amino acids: CASSLAPWGAGELFF.

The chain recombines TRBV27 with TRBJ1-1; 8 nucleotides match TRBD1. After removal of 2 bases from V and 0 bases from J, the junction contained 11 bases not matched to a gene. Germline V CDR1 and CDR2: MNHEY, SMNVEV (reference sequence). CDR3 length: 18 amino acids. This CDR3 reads CASSLVTRDRTLNTEAFF. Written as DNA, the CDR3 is TGTGCCAGCAGTTTAGTTACCCGGGACAGGACCCTGAACACTGAAGCTTTCTTT.

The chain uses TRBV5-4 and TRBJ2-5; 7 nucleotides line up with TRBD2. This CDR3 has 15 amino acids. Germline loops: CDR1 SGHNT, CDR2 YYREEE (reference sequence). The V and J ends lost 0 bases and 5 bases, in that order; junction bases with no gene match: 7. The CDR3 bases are TGTGCCAGCAGCTTGGATGGGGGGGGATCGGAGACCCAGTACTTC. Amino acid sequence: CASSLDGGGSETQYF. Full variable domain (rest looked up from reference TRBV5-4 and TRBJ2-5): ETGVTQSPTHLIKTRGQQVTLRCSSQSGHNTVSWYQQALGQGPQFIFQYYREEENGRGNFPPRFSGLQFPNYSSELNVNALELDDSALYLCASSLDGGGSETQYFGPGTRLLVL.

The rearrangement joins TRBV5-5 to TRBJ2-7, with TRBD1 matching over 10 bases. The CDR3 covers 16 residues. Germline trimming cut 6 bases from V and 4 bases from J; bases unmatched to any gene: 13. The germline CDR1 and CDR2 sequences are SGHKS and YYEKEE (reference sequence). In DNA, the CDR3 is TGTGCCAGCAACCGAGGACCGGGACAGGGGCCGTACGAGCAGTACTTC. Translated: CASNRGPGQGPYEQYF.

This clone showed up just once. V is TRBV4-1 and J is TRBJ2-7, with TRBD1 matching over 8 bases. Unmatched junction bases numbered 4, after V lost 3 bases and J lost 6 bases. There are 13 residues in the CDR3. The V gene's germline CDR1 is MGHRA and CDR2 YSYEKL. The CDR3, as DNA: TGCGCCAGCAGCCAGGCAGGGGGCGGCGAGCAGTACTTC. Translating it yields CASSQAGGGEQYF.

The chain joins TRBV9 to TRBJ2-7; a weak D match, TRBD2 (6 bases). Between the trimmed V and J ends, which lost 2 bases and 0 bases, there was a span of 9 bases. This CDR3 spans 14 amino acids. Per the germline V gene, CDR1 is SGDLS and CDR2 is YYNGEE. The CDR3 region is CASSVRDGSYEQYF. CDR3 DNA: TGTGCCAGCAGCGTGCGGGACGGCTCCTACGAGCAGTACTTC.

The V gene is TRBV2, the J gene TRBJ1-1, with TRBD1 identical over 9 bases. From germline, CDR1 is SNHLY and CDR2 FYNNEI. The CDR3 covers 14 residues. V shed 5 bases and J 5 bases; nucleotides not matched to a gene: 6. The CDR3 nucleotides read TGTGCCAGCAGTCTACAGGGGGCCGGAACTGAAGCTTTCTTT. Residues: CASSLQGAGTEAFF.

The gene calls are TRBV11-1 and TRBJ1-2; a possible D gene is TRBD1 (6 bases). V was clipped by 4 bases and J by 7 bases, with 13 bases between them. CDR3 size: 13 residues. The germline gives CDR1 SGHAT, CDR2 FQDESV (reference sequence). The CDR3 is CASSWIRGFGYTF. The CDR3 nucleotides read TGTGCCAGCAGCTGGATCAGGGGCTTTGGCTACACCTTC.

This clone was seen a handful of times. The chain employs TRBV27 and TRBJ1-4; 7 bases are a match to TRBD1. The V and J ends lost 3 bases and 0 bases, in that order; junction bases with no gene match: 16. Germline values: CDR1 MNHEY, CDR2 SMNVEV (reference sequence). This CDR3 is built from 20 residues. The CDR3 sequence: CASSLHRQGPGDATNEKLFF. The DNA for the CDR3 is TGTGCCAGCAGTTTGCATAGACAGGGACCAGGGGACGCAACTAATGAAAAACTGTTTTTT. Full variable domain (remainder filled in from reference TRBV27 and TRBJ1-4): EAQVTQNPRYLITVTGKKLTVTCSQNMNHEYMSWYRQDPGLGLRQIYYSMNVEVTDKGDVPEGYKVSRKEKRNFPLILESPSPNQTSLYFCASSLHRQGPGDATNEKLFFGSGTQLSVL.

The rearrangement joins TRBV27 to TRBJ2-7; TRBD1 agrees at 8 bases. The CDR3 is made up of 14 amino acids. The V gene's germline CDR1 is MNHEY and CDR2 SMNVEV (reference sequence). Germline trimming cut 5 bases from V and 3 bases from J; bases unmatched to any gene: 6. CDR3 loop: CASSGQGAFYEQYF. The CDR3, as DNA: TGTGCCAGCAGTGGGCAGGGGGCTTTCTACGAGCAGTACTTC.

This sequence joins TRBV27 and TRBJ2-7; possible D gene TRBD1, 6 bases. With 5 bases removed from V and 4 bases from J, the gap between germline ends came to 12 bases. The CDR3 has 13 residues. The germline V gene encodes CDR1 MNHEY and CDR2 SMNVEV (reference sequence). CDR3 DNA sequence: TGTGCCAGCAGTGTCTTCAGGGGTTACGAGCAGTACTTC. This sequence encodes CASSVFRGYEQYF.

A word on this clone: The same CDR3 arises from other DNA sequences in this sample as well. The DNA for the CDR3 is TGCGCCAGCAGCTTCGGTCAAAACACCGGGGAGCTGTTTTTT. This codes for CASSFGQNTGELFF. The rearrangement joins TRBV5-1 to TRBJ2-2; no clear D gene. Germline CDR1 is SGHRS and CDR2 is YFSETQ. The CDR3 is made up of 14 amino acids. The germline V and J ends were trimmed by 2 bases and 2 bases, with 7 bases remaining between them.

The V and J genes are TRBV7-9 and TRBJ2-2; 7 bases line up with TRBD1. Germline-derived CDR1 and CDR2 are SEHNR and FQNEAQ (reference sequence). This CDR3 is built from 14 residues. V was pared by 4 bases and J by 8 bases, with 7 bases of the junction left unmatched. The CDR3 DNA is TGTGCCAGCAGCTGGGGACAGTCTAAAGGGGAGCTGTTTTTT. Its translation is CASSWGQSKGELFF.

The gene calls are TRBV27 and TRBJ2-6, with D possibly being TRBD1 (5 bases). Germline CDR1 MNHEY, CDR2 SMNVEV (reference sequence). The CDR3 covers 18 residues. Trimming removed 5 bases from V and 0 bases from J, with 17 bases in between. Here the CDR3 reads CASSRQYGAVSGANVLTF. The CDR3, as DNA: TGTGCCAGCAGTCGACAGTATGGGGCGGTCTCTGGGGCCAACGTCCTGACTTTC.

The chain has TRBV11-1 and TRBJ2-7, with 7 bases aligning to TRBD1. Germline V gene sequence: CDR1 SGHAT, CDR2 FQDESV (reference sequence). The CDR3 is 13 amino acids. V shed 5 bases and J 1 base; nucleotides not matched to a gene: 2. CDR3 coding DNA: TGTGCCAGCAGCAGGGGACAGTCCTACGAGCAGTACTTC. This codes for CASSRGQSYEQYF.

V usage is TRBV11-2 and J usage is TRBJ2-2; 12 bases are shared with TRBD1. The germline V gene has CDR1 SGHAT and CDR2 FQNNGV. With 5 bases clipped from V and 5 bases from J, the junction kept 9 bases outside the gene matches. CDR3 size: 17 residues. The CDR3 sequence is CASSPHGTGGITGELFF. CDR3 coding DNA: TGTGCCAGCAGCCCCCACGGGACAGGGGGCATAACCGGGGAGCTGTTTTTT. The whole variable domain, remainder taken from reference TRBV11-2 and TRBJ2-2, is EAGVAQSPRYKIIEKRQSVAFWCNPISGHATLYWYQQILGQGPKLLIQFQNNGVVDDSQLPKDRFSAERLKGVDSTLKIQPAKLEDSAVYLCASSPHGTGGITGELFFGEGSRLTVL.